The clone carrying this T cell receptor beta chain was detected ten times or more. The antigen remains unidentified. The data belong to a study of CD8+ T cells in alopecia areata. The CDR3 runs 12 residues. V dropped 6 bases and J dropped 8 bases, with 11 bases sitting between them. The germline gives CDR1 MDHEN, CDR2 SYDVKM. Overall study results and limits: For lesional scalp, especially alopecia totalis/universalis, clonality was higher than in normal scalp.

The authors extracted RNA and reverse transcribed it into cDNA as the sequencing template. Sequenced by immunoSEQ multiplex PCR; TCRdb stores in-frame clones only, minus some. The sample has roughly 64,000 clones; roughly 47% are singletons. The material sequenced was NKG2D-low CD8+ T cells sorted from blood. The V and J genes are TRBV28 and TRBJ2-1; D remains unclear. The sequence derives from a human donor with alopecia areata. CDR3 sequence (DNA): TGTGCCAGCAGCCCGATGGGGTATGAGCAGTTCTTC. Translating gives CASSPMGYEQFF.